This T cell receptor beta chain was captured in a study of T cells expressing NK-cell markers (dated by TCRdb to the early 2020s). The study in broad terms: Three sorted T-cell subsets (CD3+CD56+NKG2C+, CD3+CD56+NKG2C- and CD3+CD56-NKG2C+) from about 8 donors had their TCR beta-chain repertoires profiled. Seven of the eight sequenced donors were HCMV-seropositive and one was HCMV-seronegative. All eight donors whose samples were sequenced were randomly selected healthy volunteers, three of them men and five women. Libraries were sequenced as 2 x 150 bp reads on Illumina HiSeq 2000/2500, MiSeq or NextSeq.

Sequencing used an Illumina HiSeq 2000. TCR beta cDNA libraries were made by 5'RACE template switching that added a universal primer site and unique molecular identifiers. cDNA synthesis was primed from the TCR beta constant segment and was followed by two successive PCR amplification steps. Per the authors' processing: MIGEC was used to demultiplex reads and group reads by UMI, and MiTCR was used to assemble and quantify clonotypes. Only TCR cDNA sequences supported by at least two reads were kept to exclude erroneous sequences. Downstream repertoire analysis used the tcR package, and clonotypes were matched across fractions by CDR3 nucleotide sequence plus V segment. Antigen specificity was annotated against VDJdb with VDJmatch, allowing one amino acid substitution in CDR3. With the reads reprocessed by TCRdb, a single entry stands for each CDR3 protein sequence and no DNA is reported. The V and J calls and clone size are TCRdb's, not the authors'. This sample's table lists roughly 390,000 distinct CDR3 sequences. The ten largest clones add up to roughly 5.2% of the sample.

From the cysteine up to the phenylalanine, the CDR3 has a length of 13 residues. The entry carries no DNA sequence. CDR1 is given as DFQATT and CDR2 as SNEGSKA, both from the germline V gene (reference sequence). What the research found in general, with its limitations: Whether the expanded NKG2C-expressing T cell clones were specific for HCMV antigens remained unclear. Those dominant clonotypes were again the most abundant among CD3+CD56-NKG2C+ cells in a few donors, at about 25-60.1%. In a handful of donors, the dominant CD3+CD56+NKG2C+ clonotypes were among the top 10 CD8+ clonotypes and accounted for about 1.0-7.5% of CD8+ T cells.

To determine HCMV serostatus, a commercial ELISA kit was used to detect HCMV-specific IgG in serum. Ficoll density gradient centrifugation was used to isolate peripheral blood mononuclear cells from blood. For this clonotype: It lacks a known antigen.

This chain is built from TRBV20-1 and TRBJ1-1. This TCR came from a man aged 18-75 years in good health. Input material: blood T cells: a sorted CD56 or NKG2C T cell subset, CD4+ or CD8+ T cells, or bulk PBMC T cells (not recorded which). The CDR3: CSAKDRRYTEAFF.